A single sample gave rise to the 14 T cell receptor beta chains below, sequenced in a study of control samples from healthy donors and cancer patients. Profiling relied on immunoSEQ multiplex PCR, and the TCRdb table lists in-frame clones only, not all of them. The table lists approximately 150,000 clones, roughly 88% of them singletons, with about 1.7% in the top ten. What was sequenced was blood. The receptors stem from a man aged 18-30 years in good health.

This chain links TRBV4-2 with TRBJ1-2; D is unclear. This CDR3 has 12 amino acids. Germline V CDR1 and CDR2: LGHNA, YNFKEQ. Trimming stripped 1 base from V and 4 bases from J, with 4 bases between. CDR3 bases: TGTGCCAGCAGCCAAGCTGGCTATGGCTACACCTTC. Its translation is CASSQAGYGYTF.

The CDR3 DNA follows: TGTGCCAGCAGCGTAAAGGGCAGACGAACCACAGATACGCAGTATTTT. Its protein product is CASSVKGRRTTDTQYF. This chain joins TRBV9 and TRBJ2-3; no firm D call. CDR1 is SGDLS and CDR2 is YYNGEE in the germline V gene. Trimming removed 1 base from V and 2 bases from J, with 14 bases in between. CDR3 length: 16 amino acids.

The chain combines TRBV12-3 or TRBV12-4 with TRBJ2-1, with D possibly being TRBD1 or TRBD2 (5 bases each). The V end was cut by 6 bases, the J end by 10 bases, with 13 bases between. This CDR3 contains 12 residues. CDR3 sequence (DNA): TGTGCCAGCAGCCCTATCGGGGACGAGCAGTTCTTC. It is translated as CASSPIGDEQFF.

The chain couples TRBV30 to TRBJ1-2, with D maybe TRBD1 (5 bases). Between the trimmed V and J ends, which lost 0 bases and 4 bases, there was a span of 12 bases. Germline loops: CDR1 GTSNPN, CDR2 SVGIG (reference sequence). This CDR3 is built from 14 residues. DNA of the CDR3: TGTGCCTGGAGTGTACTTGGGGGATCCTATGGCTACACCTTC. As protein: CAWSVLGGSYGYTF.

V gene TRBV28 combines with J gene TRBJ2-2; D is ambiguous. The length of the CDR3 is 13 residues. V gave up 3 bases and J gave up 4 bases, with 6 bases separating them. The germline gives CDR1 MDHEN, CDR2 SYDVKM. The CDR3 DNA is TGTGCCAGCAGTTTTATGGGCACCGGGGAGCTGTTTTTT. Residues: CASSFMGTGELFF.

This chain uses TRBV19 with TRBJ2-7; either TRBD1 or TRBD2 may fit D (5 bases each). The CDR3 is 14 amino acids. Germline V CDR1 and CDR2: LNHDA, SQIVND (reference sequence). Trimming cost V 1 base and J 2 bases, with 9 bases left between them. The CDR3: CASSIVGGTYEQYF. CDR3 nucleotide sequence: TGTGCCAGTAGTATAGTTGGGGGTACCTACGAGCAGTACTTC.

This chain joins TRBV4-2 and TRBJ2-4, with 7 nucleotides matching TRBD1. J gave up 1 base and V 4 bases, and 4 bases lay outside the gene matches. The CDR3 covers 15 residues. Per the germline V gene, CDR1 is LGHNA and CDR2 is YNFKEQ. The CDR3 loop is CASSLEQGAKNIQYF. DNA of the CDR3: TGTGCCAGCAGCCTCGAACAGGGGGCCAAAAACATTCAGTACTTC.

The chain uses TRBV10-2 and TRBJ2-1; 12 bases fit TRBD2. With 6 bases clipped from V and 0 bases from J, the junction kept 12 bases outside the gene matches. Germline V gene data show CDR1 as WSHSY and CDR2 as SAAADI. This CDR3 region has 19 residues. In DNA form, the CDR3 reads TGCGCCAGCAGCTCCGGGACTAGCGGGTTATTAAGCTCCTACAATGAGCAGTTCTTC. Amino acid sequence: CASSSGTSGLLSSYNEQFF.

This chain joins TRBV11-3 and TRBJ2-7; 10 bases line up with TRBD1. CDR3 length equals 13 residues. Trimming at V came to 5 bases and at J to 6 bases, leaving 4 bases not matched to a gene. Germline values: CDR1 SGHNT, CDR2 YENEEA. CDR3 in amino acids: CASSPGQGFEQYF. As DNA, the CDR3 is TGTGCCAGCAGCCCGGGACAGGGGTTCGAGCAGTACTTC.

The rearrangement joins TRBV13 to TRBJ2-7; D unresolved. With 4 bases removed from V and 3 bases from J, the gap between germline ends came to 7 bases. Germline V gene data show CDR1 as PRHDT and CDR2 as FYEKMQ (reference sequence). The CDR3 consists of 12 residues. The CDR3 loop reads CASSSMGYEQYF. CDR3 in DNA: TGTGCCAGCAGCTCCATGGGCTACGAGCAGTACTTC.

J is TRBJ2-1 and V is TRBV19, with D possibly matching TRBD2 (6 bases). Germline CDR1 and CDR2: LNHDA and SQIVND (reference sequence). This CDR3 has 15 residues. V was trimmed by 5 bases and J by 0 bases, leaving 11 bases between them. As DNA, the CDR3 is TGTGCCAGTAGTCCTAGCGAGACCTCCTACAATGAGCAGTTCTTC. As protein: CASSPSETSYNEQFF.

The rearrangement links TRBV11-3 to TRBJ2-1; no reliable D call. The CDR3 extends over 14 amino acids. V was clipped by 5 bases and J by 10 bases, with 18 bases between them. CDR1 SGHNT and CDR2 YENEEA come from the germline V gene. DNA for the CDR3: TGTGCCAGCAGCCCCCAACAGACCTCTACCGAGCAGTTCTTC. Protein sequence: CASSPQQTSTEQFF.

The V call is TRBV28, the J call TRBJ1-1, with D possibly being TRBD1 (5 bases). Trimming took 3 bases from V and 6 from J, leaving 14 bases between them. The CDR3 is 14 residues long. Looked up from germline, CDR1 is MDHEN and CDR2 is SYDVKM. The CDR3 DNA follows: TGTGCCAGCAGTTTGTTCATTCAGGGACCTGAAGCTTTCTTT. This translates into CASSLFIQGPEAFF. Complete variable domain (other parts from reference TRBV28 and TRBJ1-1): DVKVTQSSRYLVKRTGEKVFLECVQDMDHENMFWYRQDPGLGLRLIYFSYDVKMKEKGDIPEGYSVSREKKERFSLILESASTNQTSMYLCASSLFIQGPEAFFGQGTRLTVV.

V is TRBV27 and J is TRBJ2-1; TRBD1 aligns across 9 bases. Per the germline V gene, CDR1 is MNHEY and CDR2 is SMNVEV (reference sequence). The junction had 4 bases not matched to a gene; V was cut back by 3 bases and J by 4 bases. The CDR3 loop spans 15 amino acids. CDR3 sequence: CASSFLGQGYNEQFF. CDR3 DNA: TGTGCCAGCAGTTTTTTAGGACAGGGGTACAATGAGCAGTTCTTC.